Listed below are T cell receptor beta chains from one sample, sequenced in a study of blood T cells in healthy people across ages. TCRdb processed the 5' RACE reads anew with MiXCR; each CDR3 protein has one entry. Of about 640,000 distinct CDR3 sequences detected, approximately 59% appear once; the ten largest clones hold over 35%. Material: blood. These receptors all stem from a man in his 60s in good health. Each CDR3 is given with its conserved first and last residue. Each record gives: CDR3 DNA, CDR3 protein, clone size, V gene, D gene, J gene. A D gene is named only where the DNA matches it firmly. Some rows mark clone size as missing; the rest say once, few, many or name a class of expanded clone.

CDR3 DNA: TGTGCCAGCAGCTTTCCCCGGGGGGATGGCTACACCTTC
CDR3 protein: CASSFPRGDGYTF
clone size: NA
V gene: TRBV7-3
D gene: NA
J gene: TRBJ1-2

CDR3 DNA: TGTGCCAGCAGTTTGGTTCGGGGGCCGAGCTCCTACGAGCAGTACTTC
CDR3 protein: CASSLVRGPSSYEQYF
clone size: NA
V gene: TRBV12-3/TRBV12-4
D gene: NA
J gene: TRBJ2-7

CDR3 DNA: TGCAGTGCTAGAGATAACGGGAGGAAGGAGACCCAGTACTTC
CDR3 protein: CSARDNGRKETQYF
clone size: NA
V gene: TRBV20-1
D gene: TRBD2
J gene: TRBJ2-5

CDR3 DNA: TGTGCCACCGCGACGACCCACAATGAGCAGTTCTTC
CDR3 protein: CATATTHNEQFF
clone size: NA
V gene: TRBV24-1
D gene: NA
J gene: TRBJ2-1

CDR3 DNA: TGTGCCATCAGTGAGTCGGACACCGACAGGGACTATGGCTACACCTTC
CDR3 protein: CAISESDTDRDYGYTF
clone size: NA
V gene: TRBV10-3
D gene: TRBD1
J gene: TRBJ1-2

CDR3 DNA: TGTGCCAGCAGCTCGACCGGGACTGGGGGGGATACGCAGTATTTT
CDR3 protein: CASSSTGTGGDTQYF
clone size: few
V gene: TRBV7-2
D gene: NA
J gene: TRBJ2-3

CDR3 DNA: TGTGCCAGCAGTGAATATTCGGGGTTTTGGACAGATACGCAGTATTTT
CDR3 protein: CASSEYSGFWTDTQYF
clone size: NA
V gene: TRBV25-1
D gene: NA
J gene: TRBJ2-3

CDR3 DNA: TGTGCCAGCAGCCAAGACCTGCAGGGCGCCAATGGCTACACCTTC
CDR3 protein: CASSQDLQGANGYTF
clone size: NA
V gene: TRBV3-1
D gene: NA
J gene: TRBJ1-2

CDR3 DNA: TGTGCCAGCAGTCCACTCCGGGACACCAACCAAGAGACCCAGTACTTC
CDR3 protein: CASSPLRDTNQETQYF
clone size: NA
V gene: TRBV28
D gene: NA
J gene: TRBJ2-5

CDR3 DNA: TGTGCCATCGCGAGGGCGAACACCGGGGAGCTGTTTTTT
CDR3 protein: CAIARANTGELFF
clone size: NA
V gene: TRBV10-3
D gene: NA
J gene: TRBJ2-2

CDR3 DNA: TGTGCCAGCAGCAACCGAGAGAGCTCCTACAATGAGCAGTTCTTC
CDR3 protein: CASSNRESSYNEQFF
clone size: NA
V gene: TRBV2
D gene: NA
J gene: TRBJ2-1

CDR3 DNA: TGTGCCAGCAGTAACGGACAGGGTTTCCTAAACCCAGCCAAAAACATTCAGTACTTC
CDR3 protein: CASSNGQGFLNPAKNIQYF
clone size: NA
V gene: TRBV6-5
D gene: TRBD1
J gene: TRBJ2-4

CDR3 DNA: TGCGCCAGCAGCCAAGAATGGGACAGGGTAAACGAGCAGTACTTC
CDR3 protein: CASSQEWDRVNEQYF
clone size: once
V gene: TRBV4-3
D gene: TRBD1
J gene: TRBJ2-7

CDR3 DNA: TGCGCCAGCAGCTTGGACGGTGAGCAGTACTTC
CDR3 protein: CASSLDGEQYF
clone size: few
V gene: TRBV5-1
D gene: NA
J gene: TRBJ2-5

CDR3 DNA: TGTGCCATCAGGCGGGAGGCTGGGACTAGTGAGCAGTTCTTC
CDR3 protein: CAIRREAGTSEQFF
clone size: NA
V gene: TRBV10-3
D gene: TRBD2
J gene: TRBJ2-1

CDR3 DNA: TGCGCCAGCAGCTTGGGGGCTAGCGGGGACAATGAGCAGTTCTTC
CDR3 protein: CASSLGASGDNEQFF
clone size: NA
V gene: TRBV5-1
D gene: TRBD2
J gene: TRBJ2-1

CDR3 DNA: TGTGCCACCAGCAGAGATGGAGGGACAGTGTCATATGGCTACACCTTC
CDR3 protein: CATSRDGGTVSYGYTF
clone size: NA
V gene: TRBV15
D gene: TRBD1
J gene: TRBJ1-2

CDR3 DNA: TGTGCCAGCAGCGTACAGGGCTATGGCTACACCTTC
CDR3 protein: CASSVQGYGYTF
clone size: few
V gene: TRBV7-6
D gene: NA
J gene: TRBJ1-2

CDR3 DNA: TGTGCCAGAGCCGGGACACAGAACACTGAAGCTTTCTTT
CDR3 protein: CARAGTQNTEAFF
clone size: NA
V gene: TRBV2
D gene: NA
J gene: TRBJ1-1

CDR3 DNA: TGCGCCAGCAGCTTGGGGAGTAGCAGGTTCTACGAGCAGTACTTC
CDR3 protein: CASSLGSSRFYEQYF
clone size: NA
V gene: TRBV5-1
D gene: NA
J gene: TRBJ2-7

CDR3 DNA: TGCGCCAGCAGCTTGTGGCCCGACAGGAGTGAGCAGTTCTTC
CDR3 protein: CASSLWPDRSEQFF
clone size: few
V gene: TRBV5-1
D gene: NA
J gene: TRBJ2-1

CDR3 DNA: TGTGCCAGCAGCCCCCGGGGGGATAGCTATGGCTACACCTTC
CDR3 protein: CASSPRGDSYGYTF
clone size: NA
V gene: TRBV21-1
D gene: NA
J gene: TRBJ1-2

CDR3 DNA: TGTGCCAGCGGACAGGGTTGTTTTTATTTCTACGAGCAGTACTTC
CDR3 protein: CASGQGCFYFYEQYF
clone size: once
V gene: TRBV21-1
D gene: NA
J gene: TRBJ2-7

CDR3 DNA: TGCAGCGTTGAAGATCGACAGGTGGGACTAGCGGGGGGAAAAGAGACCCAGTACTTC
CDR3 protein: CSVEDRQVGLAGGKETQYF
clone size: few
V gene: TRBV29-1
D gene: TRBD2
J gene: TRBJ2-5

CDR3 DNA: TGCGCCAGCAGCCAAAGACTAGCCGGAGAGACCCAGTACTTC
CDR3 protein: CASSQRLAGETQYF
clone size: few
V gene: TRBV4-1
D gene: TRBD2
J gene: TRBJ2-5

CDR3 DNA: TGCAGTACCTATGACAGGGGAGGTGGCTACACCTTC
CDR3 protein: CSTYDRGGGYTF
clone size: NA
V gene: TRBV20-1
D gene: TRBD1
J gene: TRBJ1-2

CDR3 DNA: TGTGCCAGCAGAACAATGAATACGCAGTATTTT
CDR3 protein: CASRTMNTQYF
clone size: NA
V gene: TRBV28
D gene: NA
J gene: TRBJ2-3

CDR3 DNA: TGTGCCAGCGGGGTCCGCACAGATACGCAGTATTTT
CDR3 protein: CASGVRTDTQYF
clone size: NA
V gene: TRBV2
D gene: NA
J gene: TRBJ2-3

CDR3 DNA: TGCAGCGTCGGACCGGCGAACTATGGCTACACCTTT
CDR3 protein: CSVGPANYGYTF
clone size: NA
V gene: TRBV29-1
D gene: NA
J gene: TRBJ1-2